A single sample is the source of the 11 T cell receptor beta chains below, sequenced in a study of T cells after yellow fever vaccination. TCRdb re-analysed the 5' RACE reads in MiXCR, keeping a single row per CDR3 protein. This table has fewer than 350,000 distinct CDR3 sequences, around 4.4% appearing once. The sequences come from PBMCs, collected 15 days after the yellow fever booster vaccination. Source of these receptors: a man aged 18 to 30 who received the YFV17D yellow fever vaccine.

The chain employs TRBV6-6 and TRBJ1-1, with D unresolved. CDR1 MNHNY and CDR2 SVGAGI come from the germline V gene (reference sequence). V gave up 2 bases and J gave up 0 bases, with 10 bases separating them. The CDR3 runs to 15 residues. This CDR3 is CASSYRSRVNTEAFF. DNA of the CDR3: TGTGCCAGCAGTTACCGGTCCCGGGTGAACACTGAAGCTTTCTTT.

This clonotype was counted between two and nine times. The chain has TRBV7-2 and TRBJ1-2, with D possibly matching TRBD1 (5 bases). Trimming pared 3 bases from V and 2 bases from J, leaving 16 bases between. CDR3 length: 16 amino acids. Germline V gene sequence: CDR1 SGHTA, CDR2 FQGNSA. In DNA form, the CDR3 reads TGTGCCAGCAGCTTTGTCGCGGACACCCCAAACTATGGCTACACCTTC. This sequence encodes CASSFVADTPNYGYTF.

The sample holds a few counts of this clonotype. This chain uses TRBV6-2 or TRBV6-3 with TRBJ1-1; D uncertain. CDR1 MNHEY and CDR2 SVGEGT come from the germline V gene. There are 16 residues in the CDR3. V lost 6 bases and J lost 1, with 18 bases in between. The CDR3 loop is CASSRPPATGNTEAFF. CDR3 nucleotide sequence: TGTGCCAGCAGCAGACCGCCGGCTACGGGGAACACTGAAGCTTTCTTT.

This chain connects TRBV20-1 to TRBJ1-4, with D perhaps TRBD1 (6 bases). The CDR3 runs 15 residues. Trimming removed 0 bases at V and 10 bases at J, with 18 bases between. CDR1 DFQATT and CDR2 SNEGSKA come from the germline V gene (reference sequence). For the CDR3, the DNA is TGCAGTGCTAGAGAGAGGGGGAACTACTCGGGAAAACTGTTTTTT. Its translation: CSARERGNYSGKLFF.

This clonotype was seen only a few times. This chain joins TRBV2 and TRBJ2-2; TRBD1 aligns across 8 bases. V shed 6 bases and J 4 bases; nucleotides not matched to a gene: 7. CDR1 and CDR2 from the germline V gene are SNHLY and FYNNEI. The CDR3 length is 15 residues. CDR3 in amino acids: CASRDRGFITGELFF. The CDR3 DNA follows: TGTGCCAGCAGAGACAGGGGATTTATCACCGGGGAGCTGTTTTTT.

A few counts support this clonotype. The rearrangement joins TRBV3-1 to TRBJ1-6; D is ambiguous. This CDR3 comprises 15 residues. Per the germline V gene, CDR1 is LGHDT and CDR2 is YNNKEL (reference sequence). V was pared by 6 bases and J by 11 bases, with 20 bases between. The CDR3 DNA is TGTGCCAGCAGATACACGGGCGTCAAGGTTGCACCCCTCCACTTT. Its translation is CASRYTGVKVAPLHF.

This clonotype was observed many times. The chain is built from TRBV20-1 and TRBJ2-1, with 7 bases matching TRBD1. With V trimmed by 4 bases and J by 7 bases, 13 bases remained unmatched. The CDR3 totals 15 residues. Looked up from germline, CDR1 is DFQATT and CDR2 is SNEGSKA (reference sequence). Here the CDR3 DNA reads TGCAGTGCTAAAAGGACAGGATTTACAGTGAATGAGCAGTTCTTC. It yields the protein CSAKRTGFTVNEQFF.

Points on this clonotype: A read error may produce the germline difference seen at one junction end. The rearrangement links TRBV10-3 to TRBJ2-7; 11 bases match TRBD1. CDR1 is ENHRY and CDR2 is SYGVKD in the germline V gene. The CDR3 has 16 amino acids. The CDR3 loop is CAISELWTGGAYEEYF. In nucleotides, the CDR3 is TGTGCCATCAGTGAGCTTTGGACAGGGGGCGCCTACGAGGAGTACTTC.

This clonotype came up a few times. The CDR3 coding sequence is TGTGCCATCAGTGAGTCGATGCAGCAAAGCACAGATACGCAGTATTTT. It specifies CAISESMQQSTDTQYF. The V call is TRBV10-3, the J call TRBJ2-3; D gene ambiguous. The V and J ends lost 0 bases and 0 bases respectively, with 10 bases between them. Germline V gives CDR1 ENHRY, CDR2 SYGVKD. The CDR3 has 16 residues.

This clonotype showed up just a few times. The rearrangement links TRBV7-2 to TRBJ1-1, with no clear D. Trimming removed 5 bases from V and 11 bases from J, with 15 bases in between. This CDR3 is 12 amino acids long. CDR1 and CDR2 from the germline V gene are SGHTA and FQGNSA. In nucleotides, the CDR3 is TGTGCCAGCAGCACATTGGCGGAGCTTGCTTTCTTT. It specifies CASSTLAELAFF.

This clonotype was detected many times. This chain joins TRBV24-1 and TRBJ2-7; no definite D call. V shed 3 bases and J shed 13 bases, with 18 bases lying between them. Looked up from germline, CDR1 is KGHDR and CDR2 is SFDVKD. The CDR3 runs 13 residues. As DNA, the CDR3 is TGTGCCACCAGTGATCCGGACGGATGTACCTCATACGTC. It encodes CATSDPDGCTSYV.